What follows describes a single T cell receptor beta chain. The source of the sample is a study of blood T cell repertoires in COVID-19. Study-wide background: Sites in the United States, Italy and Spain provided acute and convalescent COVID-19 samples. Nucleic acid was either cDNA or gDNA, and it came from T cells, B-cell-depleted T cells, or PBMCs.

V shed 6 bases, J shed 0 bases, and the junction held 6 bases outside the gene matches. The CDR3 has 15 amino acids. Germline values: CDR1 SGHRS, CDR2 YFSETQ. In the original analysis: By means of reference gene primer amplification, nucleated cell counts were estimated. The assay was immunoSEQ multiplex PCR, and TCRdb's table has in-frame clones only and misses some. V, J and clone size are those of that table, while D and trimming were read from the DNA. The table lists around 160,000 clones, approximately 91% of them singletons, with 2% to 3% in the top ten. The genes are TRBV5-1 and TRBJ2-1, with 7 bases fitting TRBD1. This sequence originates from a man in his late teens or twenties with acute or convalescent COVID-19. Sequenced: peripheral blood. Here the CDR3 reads CASKGQTSSYNEQFF. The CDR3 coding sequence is TGCGCCAGCAAGGGACAGACCTCCTCCTACAATGAGCAGTTCTTC.